This T cell receptor (beta chain) was sequenced for a study of T-cell reconstitution after alpha-beta-depleted transplantation in children. TCRbeta library preparation incorporated unique molecular identifiers. TCRdb reprocessed the PCR reads via MiXCR and lists one record per CDR3 protein. The data contain hundreds of thousands of distinct CDR3 sequences, 15% to 20% of them singletons. CDR3 length equals 15 residues. V dropped 4 bases and J dropped 7 bases, with 21 bases sitting between them. Germline CDR1 is SGDLS and CDR2 is YYNGEE. V and J are TRBV9 and TRBJ2-7; D assignment may be TRBD1 or TRBD2 (5 bases each). Specimen: PBMCs, mostly from graft donor cells, collected 360 days after TCRalphabeta/CD19-depleted stem cell transplant. The clonotype was recovered from a male patient between 2 and 10 years old who had a stem cell transplant for acute lymphoblastic leukemia, so the T cells may come from the graft donor. The CDR3 here is CASSPGTLILEEQYF. For the CDR3, the DNA is TGTGCCAGCAGCCCCGGGACCCTCATCCTAGAAGAGCAGTACTTC.